This T cell receptor beta chain is drawn from a study of T cells in Graves' hyperthyroidism and ophthalmopathy. RNA transcripts gave rise to amplified TCR beta CDR3 regions. The TCR CDR3 was amplified in a first-round RT-PCR using the HTBI primer set. TCRdb passed the multiplex PCR reads through MiXCR, listing each CDR3 protein once. The top ten clones hold 26% of a sample with approximately 510,000 distinct CDR3 sequences, about a fifth of them seen once. PBMCs were derived from around 10 ml fresh peripheral blood. Concerning this clonotype itself: Its antigen is not known.

Regarding the study as a whole: Ophthalmopathy was distinguished from stable hyperthyroidism by 13 V-J signatures.

Germline V gives CDR1 MGHRA, CDR2 YSYEKL. The V end was cut by 1 base, the J end by 0 bases, with 12 bases between. This CDR3 comprises 16 residues. This TCR came from a man between 18 and 29 years old with Graves' hyperthyroidism. The rearrangement joins TRBV4-1 to TRBJ1-1, with unresolved D. Source material: blood. CDR3 DNA sequence: TGCGCCAGCAGCCAAGGGTTTAGCCCCATGAACACTGAAGCTTTCTTT. This gives the protein CASSQGFSPMNTEAFF.